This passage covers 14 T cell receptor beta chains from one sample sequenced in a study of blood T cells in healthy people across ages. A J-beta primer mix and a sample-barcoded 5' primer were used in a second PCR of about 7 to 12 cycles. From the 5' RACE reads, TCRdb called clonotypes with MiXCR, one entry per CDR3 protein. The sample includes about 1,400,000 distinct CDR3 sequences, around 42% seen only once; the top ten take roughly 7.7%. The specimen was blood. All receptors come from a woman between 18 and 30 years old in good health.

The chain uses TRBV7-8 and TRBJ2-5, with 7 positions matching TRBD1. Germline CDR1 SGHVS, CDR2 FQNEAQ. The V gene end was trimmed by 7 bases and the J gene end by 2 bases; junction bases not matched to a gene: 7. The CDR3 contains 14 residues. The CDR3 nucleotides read TGTGCCAGCACCGCCGGGACAGCGCAAGAGACCCAGTACTTC. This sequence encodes CASTAGTAQETQYF.

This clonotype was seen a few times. CDR3 region: CASSPRKGEAFF. CDR3 coding DNA: TGTGCCAGCAGCCCCAGGAAGGGTGAAGCTTTCTTT. The V and J genes are TRBV5-6 and TRBJ1-1; D is undetermined. From germline, CDR1 is SGHDT and CDR2 YYEEEE. This CDR3 has 12 residues. V was cut by 4 bases and J by 7 bases, with 11 bases left in between.

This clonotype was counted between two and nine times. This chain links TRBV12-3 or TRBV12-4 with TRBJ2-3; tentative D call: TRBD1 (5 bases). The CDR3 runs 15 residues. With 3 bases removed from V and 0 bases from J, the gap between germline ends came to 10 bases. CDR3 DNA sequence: TGTGCCAGCAGTTTGGACCAGGGCAGCACAGATACGCAGTATTTT. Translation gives CASSLDQGSTDTQYF.

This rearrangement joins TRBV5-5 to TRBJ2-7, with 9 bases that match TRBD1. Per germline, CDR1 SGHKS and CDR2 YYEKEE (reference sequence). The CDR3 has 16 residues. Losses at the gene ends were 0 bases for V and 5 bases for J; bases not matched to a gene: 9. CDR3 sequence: CASSLGMGQGNHEQYF. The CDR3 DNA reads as TGTGCCAGCAGCTTGGGAATGGGACAGGGTAATCACGAGCAGTACTTC.

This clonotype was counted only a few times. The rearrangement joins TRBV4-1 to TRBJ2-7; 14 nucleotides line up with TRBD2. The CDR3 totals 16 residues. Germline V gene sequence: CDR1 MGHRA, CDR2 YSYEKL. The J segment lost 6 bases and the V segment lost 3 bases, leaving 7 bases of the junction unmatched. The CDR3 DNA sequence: TGCGCCAGCAGCCAGAAGGGACTAGCGGGAGTAGGCGAGCAGTACTTC. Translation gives CASSQKGLAGVGEQYF.

The CDR3 region is CASRPSGGAANIQYF. For the CDR3, the DNA is TGTGCCAGCAGGCCAAGCGGGGGGGCGGCAAACATTCAGTACTTC. The genes are TRBV11-2 and TRBJ2-4; 10 positions match TRBD2. The V gene end was trimmed by 6 bases and the J gene end by 6 bases; junction bases not matched to a gene: 8. Germline values: CDR1 SGHAT, CDR2 FQNNGV. The CDR3 is made up of 15 amino acids.

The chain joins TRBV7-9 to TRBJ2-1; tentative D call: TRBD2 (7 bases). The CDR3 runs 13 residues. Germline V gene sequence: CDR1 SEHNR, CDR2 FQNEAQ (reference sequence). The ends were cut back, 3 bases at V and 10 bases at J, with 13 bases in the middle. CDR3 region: CASSLMGGGEQFF. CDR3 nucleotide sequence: TGTGCCAGCAGCTTGATGGGAGGGGGAGAGCAGTTCTTC.

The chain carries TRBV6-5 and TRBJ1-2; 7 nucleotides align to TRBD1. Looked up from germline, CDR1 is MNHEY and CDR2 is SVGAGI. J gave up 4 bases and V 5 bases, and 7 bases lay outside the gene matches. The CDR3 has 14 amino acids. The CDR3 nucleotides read TGTGCCAGCAGTCGGGACAGCCGTACCTATGGCTACACCTTC. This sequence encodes CASSRDSRTYGYTF.

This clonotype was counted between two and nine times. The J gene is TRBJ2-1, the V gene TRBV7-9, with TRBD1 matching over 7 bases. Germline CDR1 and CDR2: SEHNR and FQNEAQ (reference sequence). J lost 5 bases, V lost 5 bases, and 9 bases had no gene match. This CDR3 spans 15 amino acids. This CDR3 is CASSVFGTENNEQFF. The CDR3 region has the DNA TGTGCCAGCAGCGTCTTTGGGACAGAAAACAATGAGCAGTTCTTC.

The chain's CDR3 is CSAKSQGVDTEQFF. CDR3 sequence (DNA): TGCAGTGCGAAGAGCCAGGGGGTGGACACTGAGCAGTTCTTC. The genes are TRBV20-1 and TRBJ2-1; 7 bases fit TRBD1. J gave up 9 bases and V 6 bases, and 14 bases lay outside the gene matches. Germline loops: CDR1 DFQATT, CDR2 SNEGSKA (reference sequence). CDR3 length: 14 amino acids.

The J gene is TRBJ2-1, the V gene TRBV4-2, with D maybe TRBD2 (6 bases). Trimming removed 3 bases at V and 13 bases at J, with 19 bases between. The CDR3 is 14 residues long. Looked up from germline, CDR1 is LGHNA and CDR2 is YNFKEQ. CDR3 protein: CASSHPGVGETQFF. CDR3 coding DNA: TGTGCCAGCAGCCATCCGGGGGTTGGAGAGACCCAGTTCTTC.

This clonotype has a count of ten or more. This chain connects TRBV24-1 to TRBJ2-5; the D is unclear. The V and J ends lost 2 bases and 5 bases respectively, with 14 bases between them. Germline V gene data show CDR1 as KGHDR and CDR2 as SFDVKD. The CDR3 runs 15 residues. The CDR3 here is CATSDSGPSRETQYF. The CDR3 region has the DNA TGTGCCACCAGTGATTCCGGGCCCAGCAGGGAGACCCAGTACTTC.

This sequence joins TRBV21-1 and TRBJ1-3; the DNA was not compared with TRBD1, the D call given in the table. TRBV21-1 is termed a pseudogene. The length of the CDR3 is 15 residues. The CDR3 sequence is CASSPRAGGKNTIYF. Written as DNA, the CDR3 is TGTGCCAGCAGCCCCAGGGCAGGGGGGAAAAACACCATATATTTT.

This CDR3 is CSARDLRNYGYTF. In DNA, the CDR3 is TGCAGTGCTAGAGATCTAAGGAACTATGGCTACACCTTC. This chain connects TRBV20-1 to TRBJ1-2, with D unclear. Trimming removed 0 bases at V and 2 bases at J, with 7 bases between. CDR3 length equals 13 residues. CDR1 and CDR2 (germline): DFQATT, SNEGSKA (reference sequence).